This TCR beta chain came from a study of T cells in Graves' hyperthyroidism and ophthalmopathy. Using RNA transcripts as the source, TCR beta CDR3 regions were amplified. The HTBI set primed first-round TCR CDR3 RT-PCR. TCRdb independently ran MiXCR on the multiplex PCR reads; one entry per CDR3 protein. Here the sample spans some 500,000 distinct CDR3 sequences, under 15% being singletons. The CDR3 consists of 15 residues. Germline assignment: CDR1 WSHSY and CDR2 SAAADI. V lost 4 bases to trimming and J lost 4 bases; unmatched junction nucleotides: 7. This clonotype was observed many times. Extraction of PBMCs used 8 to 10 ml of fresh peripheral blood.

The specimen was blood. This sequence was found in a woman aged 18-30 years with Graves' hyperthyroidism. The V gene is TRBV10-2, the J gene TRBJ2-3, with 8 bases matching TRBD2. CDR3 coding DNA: TGCGCCAGCAGTGGAACGGGAGGGCCTGCAGATACGCAGTATTTT. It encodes CASSGTGGPADTQYF.